The 4 T cell receptor beta chains reported below all come from one sample, sequenced in a study of vaccination and CD4 T cells after COVID-19. These TCRs are of unknown antigen specificity. Cultured CD4+ T-cell DNA underwent Oncomine TCR Beta short-read sequencing. Each CDR3 protein is one row after TCRdb ran MiXCR on the PCR reads. The sample consists of about 290 distinct CDR3 sequences, roughly 10% of them appearing once. Treatment specified: roughly 11-day PBMC culture with coronavirus spike peptide pools or control peptides (ViraFEST assay). Ahead of the COVID-19 pandemic (2011-2018), the CD4+ T cells of the unexposed donor were collected. The specimen sequenced was CD4+ T cells from blood, cultured in vitro. These receptor sequences come from a human donor in good health.

By frequency in the sample, this clonotype is large. The chain combines TRBV5-4 with TRBJ1-2; 9 bases align to TRBD1. This CDR3 is built from 15 residues. Losses at the gene ends were 0 bases for V and 7 bases for J; bases not matched to a gene: 7. Per germline, CDR1 SGHNT and CDR2 YYREEE (reference sequence). CDR3 in amino acids: CASSLARGTGSGYTF. The CDR3 bases are TGTGCCAGCAGCTTGGCTAGGGGGACAGGGTCTGGCTACACCTTC. The full variable domain, in which reference TRBV5-4 and TRBJ1-2 provide the parts outside the CDR3, is ETGVTQSPTHLIKTRGQQVTLRCSSQSGHNTVSWYQQALGQGPQFIFQYYREEENGRGNFPPRFSGLQFPNYSSELNVNALELDDSALYLCASSLARGTGSGYTFGSGTRLTVV.

This clonotype ranks as medium-sized. The CDR3 nucleotides read TGTGCCAGCAGCGCCGCCATCAGGGGGACGCGTGATGGCTACACCTTC. Protein product: CASSAAIRGTRDGYTF. The rearrangement uses TRBV9 and TRBJ1-2, with TRBD1 matching over 7 bases. CDR1 is SGDLS and CDR2 is YYNGEE in the germline V gene. CDR3 length: 16 amino acids. V dropped 3 bases and J dropped 6; count of bases not matched to a gene: 14.

V and J are TRBV3-1 and TRBJ2-1, with a possible D match to TRBD1 (5 bases). Germline V gene data show CDR1 as LGHDT and CDR2 as YNNKEL (reference sequence). With 3 bases removed from V and 6 bases from J, the gap between germline ends came to 6 bases. This CDR3 contains 12 residues. Here the CDR3 reads CASSQTANEQFF. The CDR3 DNA is TGTGCCAGCAGCCAGACAGCCAATGAGCAGTTCTTC.

This clonotype is classed as large (0.1 to 1%). The rearrangement joins TRBV6-1 to TRBJ1-2; 8 bases align to TRBD1. Germline assignment: CDR1 MNHNS and CDR2 SASEGT. V dropped 5 bases and J dropped 7; count of bases not matched to a gene: 6. The CDR3 has 13 amino acids. This CDR3 reads CASSRPGTGGYTF. DNA of the CDR3: TGTGCCAGCAGTCGACCGGGGACAGGTGGCTACACCTTC.